This T cell receptor beta chain came from a study of cytomegalovirus exposure and HLA in healthy donors. Study findings and constraints: A later analysis found first-cohort TCR clusters tended to co-occur in the 90 to 150 validation repertoires. The study listed 150 to 200 cytomegalovirus-associated TCR beta chains.

To note about this clone: As yet, its antigen is unknown.

Repertoires were generated with immunoSEQ multiplex PCR, while TCRdb's copy carries only in-frame clones and drops some. The table has some 71,000 clones, less than 95% seen once. Donors were drawn from the approximately 120-subject validation cohort, separate from the 666-subject first cohort. V gave up 0 bases and J gave up 5 bases, with 14 bases separating them. There are 15 residues in the CDR3. Germline V CDR1 and CDR2: MDHEN, SYDVKM. V gene TRBV28 combines with J gene TRBJ2-7, with D tentatively TRBD1 (6 bases). Material: PBMCs. The receptor was derived from a woman aged 18-29 years in good health and CMV-seronegative. In nucleotides, the CDR3 is TGTGCCAGCAGTTTATGGTCCAGGGGCATCGACGAGCAGTACTTC. Protein sequence: CASSLWSRGIDEQYF.